This note documents a single TCR beta chain sequence. The specificity of this receptor is unknown. Qualities for individual bases were not recorded, and no much larger clone is one base off. The data belong to a study of OX40 agonist ivuxolimab in advanced cancers. Looking at the study overall: Ivuxolimab, which targeted the costimulatory receptor OX40 (CD134), was an agonistic, fully human IgG2 monoclonal antibody. Intravenous ivuxolimab was administered to patients every 2 weeks at six dose levels: 0.01, 0.1, 0.3, 1.5, 3 and 10 mg/kg. Of the roughly 50 dose-escalation patients, hepatocellular carcinoma was present in around 20, melanoma in around 15, renal cell carcinoma in 9 and head and neck cancer in 9. In the dose-escalation cohort, roughly 80% of patients were male, and the mean age was approximately 55 years, with a range of about 23 to 85. Prior anti-PD-1, anti-PD-L1 or anti-CTLA-4 therapy was permitted, and about two fifths of dose-escalation patients had received checkpoint inhibitors. Partial responses occurred in three dose-escalation patients, of whom one had hepatocellular carcinoma and two had cutaneous melanoma. The point of sequencing TCRbeta in the periphery was to test whether ivuxolimab changed TCR sequence diversity and drove clonal T-cell expansion. The paper reports the monotherapy dose-escalation portion (N of about 47 patients) of the phase I ivuxolimab trial.

Compared with germline, V lacks 0 bases and J lacks 2 bases; bases without a gene match: 9. CDR1 is given as SGHVS and CDR2 as FQNEAQ, both from the germline V gene. The CDR3 measures 19 amino acids from cysteine to phenylalanine. Left in the record is the CDR3 DNA by itself, 57 bases read in frame from the first base. Genomic DNA was extracted from sorted cells for sequencing of the TCRbeta CDR3 region. TCRbeta CDR3 regions were sequenced using the immunoSEQ Assay. This immuneACCESS table, as held by TCRdb, lists in-frame sequences with V and J called but not all clones. Of the missing ones, under half trace to an unresolved V gene in checked studies; the others have no known cause. Here the sample has around 51,000 clones; over 75% occur a single time. In total, the top ten clones hold 2% to 2.5% of the sample. Study-wide findings and limitations: Antigen specificity was not determined for the clonally expanded peripheral T cells. Low levels of normalized T-cell clonal expansion were also seen in some nonresponding patients. In the 0.1-3.0 mg/kg groups, partial responders were among the patients with the lowest normalized peripheral clonal expansion, particularly in CD8+ T cells. After ivuxolimab, more expanded clones were found on average in CD8+ T cells than in CD4+ T cells. At doses of 0.1 to 3.0 mg/kg, clonal expansion of both CD4+ and CD8+ blood T cells was observed from baseline to week 6.

Patients with a history of autoimmune disease or receiving systemic immunosuppression were excluded from the trial. Peripheral blood for TCR sequencing was collected from all dose cohorts at baseline, on cycle 4 day 1, and on cycle 7 day 1. Samples came from an open-label, multicenter, first-in-human phase I dose-escalation trial of ivuxolimab. Adults with locally advanced or metastatic melanoma, renal cell, hepatocellular, or head and neck squamous cell carcinoma were enrolled in the trial. Before TCR sequencing, CD4+ T cells and CD8+ T cells were sorted from peripheral blood as separate populations.

The receptor comes from an adult with an advanced solid tumor such as melanoma, head and neck, liver or kidney cancer. The sample in question was CD4+ or CD8+ T cells sorted from blood, obtained in a trial of the OX40 agonist ivuxolimab. This chain is built from TRBV7-8 and TRBJ1-4, with 10 bases aligning to TRBD1. The encoded CDR3 is CASSLARTGGDWTNEKLFF. At the DNA level, the sequence is TGTGCCAGCAGCTTAGCCCGGACAGGGGGGGATTGGACTAATGAAAAACTGTTTTTT.